A selection of T cell receptor beta chains follows, all from one sample in a study of Graves' ophthalmopathy and Graves' hyperthyroidism. TCRdb reanalysed the multiplex PCR reads using MiXCR and keeps one entry per CDR3 protein. In the table there are 500,000 to 600,000 distinct CDR3 sequences, about two fifths of which are singletons. What was sequenced was peripheral blood or thyroid tissue (not recorded which). All receptors derive from an adult man with Graves' hyperthyroidism. Each CDR3 is given with its conserved first and last residue. The D gene is left open where the match is weak. Size is stated for part of the rows, as once, few or many counts, or as a class when the clone is expanded.

d_call	v_call	j_call	clone_size	cdr3_nt	cdr3_aa
-	TRBV12-3/TRBV12-4	TRBJ1-2	-	TGTGCCAGCAGCCAGGGGTTGTCGGGCTACACCTTC	CASSQGLSGYTF
TRBD1	TRBV7-8	TRBJ1-2	-	TGCGCCAGCAGCCCTCTGACAGGGGAGGACTATGGCTACACCTTC	CASSPLTGEDYGYTF
-	TRBV12-3/TRBV12-4	TRBJ2-7	-	TGTGCCAGCAGTAGGGCCTCCTATGGGACCTACGAGCAGTACTTC	CASSRASYGTYEQYF
-	TRBV3-1	TRBJ1-1	many	TGTGCCAGCAGCCCTTCCGGGGCACCTGAAGCTTTCTTT	CASSPSGAPEAFF
-	TRBV29-1	TRBJ1-2	many	TGCAGCGTTCCGGTCGCCCGTGATAACTATGGCTACACCTTC	CSVPVARDNYGYTF
-	TRBV2	TRBJ1-5	-	TGTGCCAGCGGGGGCGCTGGAAATTATCAGCCCCAGCATTTT	CASGGAGNYQPQHF
TRBD2	TRBV20-1	TRBJ2-7	-	TGCAGTGCCCACCAAGGGACTAGCGGGTACGAGCAGTACTTC	CSAHQGTSGYEQYF
TRBD1	TRBV12-3/TRBV12-4	TRBJ1-6	-	TGTGCCAGCACTGGGACAGGGTCAAATAATTCACCCCTCCACTTT	CASTGTGSNNSPLHF
-	TRBV7-8	TRBJ1-1	once	TGTGCCAGCTCACTTGAGGGAAACTACATGGGGGAGTCTGAAGCTTTCTTT	CASSLEGNYMGESEAFF
-	TRBV10-3	TRBJ1-5	-	TGTGCCATCAGCGTTAGGGGCAATCAGCCCCAGCATTTT	CAISVRGNQPQHF
TRBD2	TRBV5-1	TRBJ2-7	many	TGCGCCAGCAGCTTGGGCCTTTCCCTGACTAGCGGGACCTACGAGCAGTACTTC	CASSLGLSLTSGTYEQYF
-	TRBV2	TRBJ2-6	many	TGTGCCAGCAGGGCAGGCCTTCTATATTCTGGGGCCAACGTCCTGACTTTC	CASRAGLLYSGANVLTF
-	TRBV13	TRBJ2-7	many	TGTGCCAGCAGCTTTCGGAAACCCTCCTACGAGCAGTACTTC	CASSFRKPSYEQYF
-	TRBV7-8	TRBJ2-7	once	TGTGCCAGCAGCTTAGGTGGGGTGCTAGACGAGCAGTACTTC	CASSLGGVLDEQYF
-	TRBV7-7	TRBJ2-1	few	TGTGCTAGCAGCTTAGTGTTGCGGGGTGAGCAGTTCTTC	CASSLVLRGEQFF
TRBD1	TRBV9	TRBJ1-5	many	TGTGCCAGCAGCGACCGACAGGGATCGGGTAATCAGCCCCAGCATTTT	CASSDRQGSGNQPQHF
TRBD2	TRBV5-8	TRBJ2-7	-	TGTGCCAGCAGCCCCCAACGACAGGGCATTGTGGGGACTAGCGGAGCCTACGAGCAGTACTTC	CASSPQRQGIVGTSGAYEQYF
-	TRBV12-3/TRBV12-4	TRBJ2-6	many	TGTGCCAGCAGTTTTATGAGCTCTGGGGCCAACGTCCTGACTTTC	CASSFMSSGANVLTF
-	TRBV29-1	TRBJ1-6	-	TGCAGCGTACTATCCGGACTAGCCGAGACCAATTCACCCCTCCACTTT	CSVLSGLAETNSPLHF
TRBD1	TRBV29-1	TRBJ2-7	-	TGCGGGTTGATGGACAGGGGGGCCCACAATGAGCAGATCTTC	CGLMDRGAHNEQIF
-	TRBV10-3	TRBJ1-3	many	TGTGCCATCAGTGTGGATTCCTCTGGAAACACCATATATTTT	CAISVDSSGNTIYF
TRBD1	TRBV2	TRBJ2-5	-	TGTGCCGCCCGGGACAGGGGTGAGACCCAGTACTTC	CAARDRGETQYF
TRBD1	TRBV12-3/TRBV12-4	TRBJ2-5	once	TGTGCCAGCAGTCCCCTCCGGGACAGGACTGAGGAGACCCAGTACTTC	CASSPLRDRTEETQYF
TRBD2	TRBV10-3	TRBJ2-5	-	TGTGCCAGCTTGGCGGGAGAACGGGGAGAGACCCAGTACTTC	CASLAGERGETQYF
TRBD1	TRBV15	TRBJ1-2	once	TGTGCCAGCAGCGCGGGACAGGGGGCGGATGGCTACACCTTC	CASSAGQGADGYTF
TRBD1	TRBV29-1	TRBJ2-2	-	TGCAGCGCCGCCGGGACAGGGGACACCGGGGAGCTGTTTTTT	CSAAGTGDTGELFF
-	TRBV7-3	TRBJ2-3	few	TGTGCCAGCAGCCCCACCTTCACAGATACGCAGTATTTT	CASSPTFTDTQYF
TRBD1	TRBV7-9	TRBJ2-6	-	TGTGCCAGCAGCTCGCCCGGGACAGGGACCCCTGAAGCTTTC	CASSSPGTGTPEAF
TRBD1	TRBV6-1	TRBJ1-1	few	TGTGCCAGCAGTGAGACAGGGGCGAACACTGAAGCTTTCTTT	CASSETGANTEAFF
-	TRBV7-8	TRBJ1-4	many	TGTGCCAGCAGCCCACAGGGCCCTTTTAATGAAAAACTGTTTTTT	CASSPQGPFNEKLFF
-	TRBV7-3	TRBJ2-3	-	TGTGCTAGCAGCTTAACGGCCGGGGGGCCCACAGATACGCAGTATTTT	CASSLTAGGPTDTQYF
-	TRBV6-5	TRBJ2-7	few	TGTGCCAGCAGCCCGAAGGGACGGTTGGATTGGGGTTACGAGCAGTACTTC	CASSPKGRLDWGYEQYF
-	TRBV7-9	TRBJ1-1	-	TGTGCCAGCAGCTTACGGGGTACTGAAGTTTTCTTT	CASSLRGTEVFF
-	TRBV29-1	TRBJ2-7	many	TGCAGCGCCCCAAGGGAGGACGGCTCCTACGAGCAGTACTTC	CSAPREDGSYEQYF
-	TRBV5-1	TRBJ2-7	many	TGCGCCAGCAGCTTGACTAGTCCCCTCTACGAGCAGTACTTC	CASSLTSPLYEQYF
TRBD1	TRBV6-6	TRBJ1-5	-	TGTGCCAGCAGCAGAAGACAGGGGGACAATCAGCCCCAGCATTTT	CASSRRQGDNQPQHF
-	TRBV5-8	TRBJ2-7	few	TGTGCCAGCAGCTTCTCCGGGGCCCCCTCCTACGAGCAGTACTTC	CASSFSGAPSYEQYF
-	TRBV12-3/TRBV12-4	TRBJ2-5	many	TGTGCCAGCAGTTTAAGTAGCGGAGAAGAGACCCAGTACTTC	CASSLSSGEETQYF
-	TRBV6-5	TRBJ2-3	once	TGTGCCAGCAGTTATACAGCCACAGATACGCAGTATTTT	CASSYTATDTQYF